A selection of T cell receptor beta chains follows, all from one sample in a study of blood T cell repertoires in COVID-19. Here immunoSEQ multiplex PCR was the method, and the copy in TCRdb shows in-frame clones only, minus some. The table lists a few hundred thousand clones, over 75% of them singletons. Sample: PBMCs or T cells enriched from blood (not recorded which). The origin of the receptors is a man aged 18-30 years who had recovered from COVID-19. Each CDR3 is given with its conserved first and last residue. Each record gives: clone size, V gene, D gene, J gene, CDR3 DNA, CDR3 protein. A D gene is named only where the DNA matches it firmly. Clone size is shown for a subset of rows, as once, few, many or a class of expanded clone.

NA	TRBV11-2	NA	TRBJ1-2	TGTGCCAGCAGCTTAGGGGGCGAGTATGGCTACACCTTC	CASSLGGEYGYTF
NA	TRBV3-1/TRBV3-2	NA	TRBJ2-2	TGTGCCAGCAGCCAAGATTGGCTCCAGAACACCGGGGAGCTGTTTTTT	CASSQDWLQNTGELFF
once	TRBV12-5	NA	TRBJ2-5	TGTGCTAGTGGCCAGGGGGGAAACCCTCAAGTAGAGACCCAGTACTTC	CASGQGGNPQVETQYF
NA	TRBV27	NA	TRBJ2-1	TGTGCCAGCAGCACAGTCTCCTACAATGAGCAGTTCTTC	CASSTVSYNEQFF
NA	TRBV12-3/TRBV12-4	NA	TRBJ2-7	TGTGCCAGCAGTTTATGGGCTGGGGAGCAGTACTTC	CASSLWAGEQYF
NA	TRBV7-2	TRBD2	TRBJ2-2	TGTGCCAGCAGCCGTACTAGCGTGTCGAACACCGGGGAGCTGTTTTTT	CASSRTSVSNTGELFF
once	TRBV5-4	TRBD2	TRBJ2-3	TGTGCCAGCAGCTTCCGACTAGCGGGTGGCACAGATACGCAGTATTTT	CASSFRLAGGTDTQYF
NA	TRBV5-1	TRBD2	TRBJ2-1	TGCGCCAGCAGTCAGGGGACTAGCGGACCAAATGAGCAGTTCTTC	CASSQGTSGPNEQFF
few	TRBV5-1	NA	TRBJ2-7	TGCGCCAGCAGCTACCTACAGGGCTACGAGCAGTACTTC	CASSYLQGYEQYF
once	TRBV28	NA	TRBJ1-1	TGTGCCAGCAGAGGGGGGGTCCGAACTGAAGCTTTCTTT	CASRGGVRTEAFF
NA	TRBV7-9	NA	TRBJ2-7	TGTGCCAGCAGGCGGGACAGACCTAGCTCCTACGAGCAGTACTTC	CASRRDRPSSYEQYF
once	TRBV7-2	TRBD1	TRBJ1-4	TGTGCCAGCAACAGACAGGGCGGTGAAAAACTGTTTTTT	CASNRQGGEKLFF
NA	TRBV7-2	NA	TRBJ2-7	TGTGCCAGCAGCGCCGGGACTGCCACTACGAGATTTCGGCAGTACTTC	CASSAGTATTRFRQYF
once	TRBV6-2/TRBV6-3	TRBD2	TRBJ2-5	TGTGCCAGCAGTTCGGGAGGTCGTTGGCCGGACAAAGAGACCCAGTACTTC	CASSSGGRWPDKETQYF
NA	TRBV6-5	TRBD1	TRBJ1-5	TGTGCCAGCAGTCGGGACAGGGGATTGGGACAGCCCCAGCATTTT	CASSRDRGLGQPQHF
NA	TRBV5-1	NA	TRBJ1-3	TGCGCCAGCAGCTTGGTTGCAGGGGACTCTGGAAACACCATATATTTT	CASSLVAGDSGNTIYF
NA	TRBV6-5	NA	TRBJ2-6	TGTGCCAGCAGTTTTCAGGGTGCCAACGTCCTGACTTTC	CASSFQGANVLTF
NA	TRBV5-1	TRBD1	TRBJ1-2	TGCGCCAGCAGCGGCGGACAGGAGGGCTATGGCTACACCTTC	CASSGGQEGYGYTF
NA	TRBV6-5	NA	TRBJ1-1	TGTGCCAGCAGTTACTCGAGTAATTCAGGGAACACTGAAGCTTTCTTT	CASSYSSNSGNTEAFF
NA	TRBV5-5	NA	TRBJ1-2	TGTGCCAGCAGCTTGATTACGGACAGCCAAAACTATGGCTACACCTTC	CASSLITDSQNYGYTF
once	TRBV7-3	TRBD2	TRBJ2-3	TGTGCCAGCAGCTTAACGTTACTAGCGGGAGATACGCAGTATTTT	CASSLTLLAGDTQYF
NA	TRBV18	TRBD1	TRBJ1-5	TGTGCCAGCTCACCAGACCTCAGACAGGGACGAGGGTCTGGCAATCAGCCCCAGCATTTT	CASSPDLRQGRGSGNQPQHF
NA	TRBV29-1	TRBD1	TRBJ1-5	TGCAGCGTTATAACAGGGGCAAGAAGCAATCAGCCCCAGCATTTT	CSVITGARSNQPQHF
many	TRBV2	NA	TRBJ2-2	TGTGCCAGCGCGGACGGACTAGGGGGAAGGTCCGGGGAGCTGTTTTTT	CASADGLGGRSGELFF
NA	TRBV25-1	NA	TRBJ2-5	TGTGCCAGCAGTGAATCCACCCCCTCGGGGACCCAGTACTTC	CASSESTPSGTQYF
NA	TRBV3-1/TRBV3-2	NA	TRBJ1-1	TGTGCCAGCAGCCAAGAAACAAGGGGGACTGAAGCTTTCTTT	CASSQETRGTEAFF
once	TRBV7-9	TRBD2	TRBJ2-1	TGTGCCAGCAGCTTTGTAGCGGGCCGATACAATGAGCAGTTCTTC	CASSFVAGRYNEQFF
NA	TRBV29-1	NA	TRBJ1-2	TGCAGCGCCAGCACTACGACAGGACTCTACGGCTACACCTTC	CSASTTTGLYGYTF
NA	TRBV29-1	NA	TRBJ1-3	TGCAGCGTTGACCCCGGGTCTGGAAACACCATATATTTT	CSVDPGSGNTIYF
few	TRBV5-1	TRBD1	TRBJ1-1	TGCGCCAGCAGCCCGACAGGGGTCGGAGGCGGAACTGAAGCTTTCTTT	CASSPTGVGGGTEAFF
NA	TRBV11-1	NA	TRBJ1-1	TGTGCCAGCAGCTCAGCACAGGTTGAAGCTTTCTTT	CASSSAQVEAFF
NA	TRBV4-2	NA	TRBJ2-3	TGTGCCAGCAGCCGTGATAGCGGAGATACGCAGTATTTT	CASSRDSGDTQYF
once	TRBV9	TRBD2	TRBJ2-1	TGTGCCAGCAGCGTAGGGCGGGGGGGCCTCAATGAGCAGTTCTTC	CASSVGRGGLNEQFF
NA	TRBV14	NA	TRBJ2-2	TGTGCCAGCAGCCAAGTGGGGAGCGGGGAGCTGTTTTTT	CASSQVGSGELFF
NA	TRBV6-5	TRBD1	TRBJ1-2	TGTGCCAGCAGGACGGACAGGGGAAACTATGGCTACACCTTC	CASRTDRGNYGYTF